This passage covers 23 T cell receptor beta chains from one sample sequenced in a study of T cells in Graves' hyperthyroidism and ophthalmopathy. The CDR3 regions of TCR beta were amplified from RNA transcripts. TCR CDR3 underwent first-round RT-PCR with the HTBI primer set. TCRdb processed the multiplex PCR reads anew with MiXCR; each CDR3 protein has one entry. The sample has about 500,000 distinct CDR3 sequences, about 16% seen once; the top ten hold about 29%. Sequenced: blood. These receptors all stem from a woman between 25 and 40 years old with Graves' ophthalmopathy.

As for this clonotype: One base away lies a much larger clone, so this may be a sequencing read error. CDR3 region: CASSLGRQKNTEAFF. DNA of the CDR3: TGTGCCAGCAGTTTAGGTCGGCAAAAGAACACTGAAGCTTTCTTT. The chain is built from TRBV12-3 or TRBV12-4 and TRBJ1-1, with D unclear. V lost 1 base, J lost 1 base, and 10 bases lay in between. This CDR3 comprises 15 residues.

The chain is built from TRBV7-2 and TRBJ2-1; 7 positions match TRBD2. The CDR3 runs to 15 residues. Germline loops: CDR1 SGHTA, CDR2 FQGNSA. J was trimmed by 9 bases and V by 5 bases; bases with no gene match: 13. The CDR3 region is CASSPLGGSGVEQFF. The CDR3 DNA sequence: TGTGCCAGCAGCCCCTTGGGGGGGTCCGGAGTTGAGCAGTTCTTC.

This clonotype was counted at least ten times. The gene calls are TRBV28 and TRBJ1-1, with TRBD1 matching 7 bases. The CDR3 spans 14 residues. Germline V gene data show CDR1 as MDHEN and CDR2 as SYDVKM. The ends lost 5 bases at V and 4 bases at J; junction bases unmatched: 7. The CDR3 is CASSPHRGGTEAFF. The CDR3 DNA reads as TGTGCCAGCAGTCCACACAGGGGTGGCACTGAAGCTTTCTTT. Looking up the rest from reference TRBV28 and TRBJ1-1 gives the full variable domain: DVKVTQSSRYLVKRTGEKVFLECVQDMDHENMFWYRQDPGLGLRLIYFSYDVKMKEKGDIPEGYSVSREKKERFSLILESASTNQTSMYLCASSPHRGGTEAFFGQGTRLTVV.

In this sample, this clonotype turned up a few times. The chain uses TRBV15 and TRBJ2-7; 12 bases line up with TRBD2. CDR3 length: 16 amino acids. The V and J ends lost 0 bases and 3 bases, in that order; junction bases with no gene match: 3. Germline values: CDR1 LNHNV, CDR2 YYDKDF (reference sequence). DNA of the CDR3: TGTGCCACCAGCAGAGATCGGACTAGCGGGAACTACGAGCAGTACTTC. Amino acids: CATSRDRTSGNYEQYF.

The V call is TRBV28, the J call TRBJ2-7, with unresolved D. Germline lookup yields CDR1 MDHEN and CDR2 SYDVKM. Trimming removed 5 bases from V and 4 bases from J, with 12 bases in between. The CDR3 spans 13 residues. DNA for the CDR3: TGTGCCAGCAGTCTCCAGGACCCGTACGAGCAGTACTTC. It codes for CASSLQDPYEQYF.

The rearrangement joins TRBV16 to TRBJ2-1; D not resolved. The CDR3 is 14 amino acids. Germline lookup yields CDR1 KGHSY and CDR2 FQNENV. Trimming pared 2 bases from V and 9 bases from J, leaving 14 bases between. Here the CDR3 reads CASSQNPQGFEQFF. DNA for the CDR3: TGTGCCAGCAGCCAAAACCCGCAAGGCTTTGAGCAGTTCTTC.

This clonotype was detected a few times. V gene TRBV15 combines with J gene TRBJ2-3; the D gene is possibly TRBD2 (5 bases). Germline V CDR1 and CDR2: LNHNV, YYDKDF (reference sequence). The length of the CDR3 is 13 residues. Trimming shortened V by 5 bases and J by 1 base, and 7 bases separated the two germline ends. DNA of the CDR3: TGTGCCACCAGCCAGAGGGGCACAGATACGCAGTATTTT. Translated, it gives CATSQRGTDTQYF.

This clonotype was recorded many times. The chain has TRBV3-1 and TRBJ2-1, with D perhaps matching TRBD1 or TRBD2 (6 bases each). The germline V and J ends were trimmed by 1 base and 11 bases, with 15 bases remaining between them. The CDR3 has 14 residues. CDR1 is LGHDT and CDR2 is YNNKEL in the germline V gene (reference sequence). The CDR3, as DNA: TGTGCCAGCAGCCAAGGGCCCGGGGGCGGTCAGCAGTTCTTC. Its protein is CASSQGPGGGQQFF.

The rearrangement links TRBV7-9 to TRBJ2-4; tentatively, D is TRBD1 (5 bases). CDR1 SEHNR and CDR2 FQNEAQ come from the germline V gene (reference sequence). Trimming left V 6 bases short and J 6 bases short, with 24 bases between. The CDR3 has 17 amino acids. The DNA of the CDR3 is TGTGCCAGCAGTCGCCTATTGACCAGGGCGGAGAGAAACATTCAGTACTTC. This encodes CASSRLLTRAERNIQYF.

This clonotype appeared a few times. The V gene is TRBV5-5, the J gene TRBJ1-6; D unresolved. V gave up 1 base and J gave up 0 bases, with 5 bases separating them. The CDR3 consists of 15 residues. Germline assignment: CDR1 SGHKS and CDR2 YYEKEE (reference sequence). The CDR3 DNA reads as TGTGCCAGCAGCTTGATGGGCTCCTATAATTCACCCCTCCACTTT. Protein sequence: CASSLMGSYNSPLHF.

The J gene is TRBJ1-2, the V gene TRBV5-4; TRBD1 aligns across 7 bases. Germline-derived CDR1 and CDR2 are SGHNT and YYREEE (reference sequence). Trimming took 4 bases from V and 8 from J; bases not matched to a gene: 14. CDR3 length: 15 amino acids. CDR3 region: CASSRETGIHSGYTF. In DNA, the CDR3 is TGTGCCAGCAGCAGGGAGACAGGGATACATTCCGGCTACACCTTC.

The sample holds a few counts of this clonotype. The V and J genes are TRBV5-1 and TRBJ2-7; D is perhaps TRBD2 (6 bases). CDR1 and CDR2 (germline): SGHRS, YFSETQ. Trimming shortened V by 0 bases and J by 3 bases, and 19 bases separated the two germline ends. The CDR3 totals 17 residues. The CDR3, as DNA: TGCGCCAGCAGCTTGGCCGGAGGGCAAAATAGGTTCTACGAGCAGTACTTC. As protein: CASSLAGGQNRFYEQYF. Together with reference TRBV5-1 and TRBJ2-7, the CDR3 gives the full variable domain: KAGVTQTPRYLIKTRGQQVTLSCSPISGHRSVSWYQQTPGQGLQFLFEYFSETQRNKGNFPGRFSGRQFSNSRSEMNVSTLELGDSALYLCASSLAGGQNRFYEQYFGPGTRLTVT.

This clonotype was recorded at least ten times. This sequence joins TRBV7-2 and TRBJ2-1; 13 nucleotides line up with TRBD2. The length of the CDR3 is 17 residues. The J segment lost 2 bases and the V segment lost 4 bases, leaving 5 bases of the junction unmatched. The germline gives CDR1 SGHTA, CDR2 FQGNSA. The CDR3: CASSSDGLAGAYNEQFF. The CDR3 DNA reads as TGTGCCAGCAGCTCTGATGGACTAGCGGGAGCCTACAATGAGCAGTTCTTC.

This clonotype was seen a few times. The V call is TRBV12-3 or TRBV12-4, the J call TRBJ2-2; TRBD2 aligns across 8 bases. With 6 bases clipped from V and 6 bases from J, the junction kept 12 bases outside the gene matches. This CDR3 is 16 amino acids long. CDR3 bases: TGTGCCAGCAGCCCCCTAGTAGCGGGATTATCCGGGGAGCTGTTTTTT. Translating it yields CASSPLVAGLSGELFF.

The chain carries TRBV12-3 or TRBV12-4 and TRBJ2-7, with D perhaps TRBD2 (5 bases). With 6 bases removed from V and 2 bases from J, the gap between germline ends came to 11 bases. The CDR3 has 13 amino acids. The CDR3 nucleotides are TGTGCCAGCAGCCGCGGACTTCCCTACGAGCAGTACTTC. Its translation: CASSRGLPYEQYF.

This clonotype was observed a few times. The CDR3 loop reads CASSYFSVGGPPSNEQFF. In DNA form, the CDR3 reads TGCGCCAGCAGCTATTTTTCAGTGGGAGGCCCTCCCTCCAATGAGCAGTTCTTC. This rearrangement joins TRBV5-1 to TRBJ2-1; TRBD2 is a possible D gene (6 bases). The CDR3 spans 18 residues. V shed 3 bases and J shed 6 bases, with 25 bases lying between them. Germline lookup yields CDR1 SGHRS and CDR2 YFSETQ.

This clonotype was counted ten times or more. The chain joins TRBV29-1 to TRBJ1-1; D may be TRBD1 (5 bases). Between the trimmed V and J ends, which lost 5 bases and 0 bases, there was a span of 10 bases. The CDR3 runs to 13 residues. Germline V gene data show CDR1 as SQVTM and CDR2 as ANQGSEA. CDR3 in DNA: TGCAGCGTTTGGGACCCCTTGAACACTGAAGCTTTCTTT. Protein sequence: CSVWDPLNTEAFF. The variable domain in full, completed from reference TRBV29-1 and TRBJ1-1, reads SAVISQKPSRDICQRGTSLTIQCQVDSQVTMMFWYRQQPGQSLTLIATANQGSEATYESGFVIDKFPISRPNLTFSTLTVSNMSPEDSSIYLCSVWDPLNTEAFFGQGTRLTVV.

Many counts were recorded for this clonotype. The chain couples TRBV28 to TRBJ1-2, with TRBD1 matching over 9 bases. This CDR3 has 13 amino acids. CDR1 and CDR2 from the germline V gene are MDHEN and SYDVKM. The ends lost 6 bases at V and 6 bases at J; junction bases unmatched: 5. CDR3 amino acids: CASRKQGADGYTF. DNA for the CDR3: TGTGCCAGCAGGAAACAGGGGGCAGATGGCTACACCTTC.

This clonotype appeared many times. The chain links TRBV12-3 or TRBV12-4 to TRBJ1-5; tentatively, D is TRBD1 (6 bases). The CDR3 consists of 13 residues. With 6 bases removed from V and 7 bases from J, the gap between germline ends came to 13 bases. CDR3 coding DNA: TGTGCCAGCAGAGCCGACAGGTTCCAGCCCCAGCATTTT. It encodes CASRADRFQPQHF.

This clonotype has only a few counts. This chain joins TRBV5-1 and TRBJ2-7, with D possibly matching TRBD2 (6 bases). V lost 4 bases and J 1 base, leaving 12 bases between the germline ends. This CDR3 is built from 14 residues. Per the germline V gene, CDR1 is SGHRS and CDR2 is YFSETQ. CDR3 residues: CASSLGTLSYEQYF. Written as DNA, the CDR3 is TGCGCCAGCAGCCTCGGGACTTTGTCCTACGAGCAGTACTTC.

At least ten counts were recorded for this clonotype. The chain is built from TRBV7-2 and TRBJ2-7; D is possibly TRBD1 (5 bases). The CDR3 consists of 14 residues. Trimming left V 0 bases short and J 2 bases short, with 8 bases between. Germline CDR1 is SGHTA and CDR2 is FQGNSA. CDR3 protein: CASSLAGAAYEQYF. In nucleotides, the CDR3 is TGTGCCAGCAGCTTAGCAGGGGCGGCCTACGAGCAGTACTTC.

The CDR3 loop is CASSPDQGAYEQYF. The CDR3, as DNA: TGTGCCAGCAGCCCCGACCAGGGGGCTTACGAGCAGTACTTC. The V and J genes are TRBV7-9 and TRBJ2-7; 8 bases map to TRBD1. Germline values: CDR1 SEHNR, CDR2 FQNEAQ (reference sequence). Trimming cost V 5 bases and J 4 bases; bases outside gene matches: 7. The CDR3 has 14 residues. Filled out from reference TRBV7-9 and TRBJ2-7, the complete variable domain reads DTGVSQNPRHKITKRGQNVTFRCDPISEHNRLYWYRQTLGQGPEFLTYFQNEAQLEKSRLLSDRFSAERPKGSFSTLEIQRTEQGDSAMYLCASSPDQGAYEQYFGPGTRLTVT.

Ten or more counts support this clonotype. This chain uses TRBV28 with TRBJ2-7; 8 positions match TRBD1. This CDR3 spans 15 amino acids. The germline V gene encodes CDR1 MDHEN and CDR2 SYDVKM. Trimming at V came to 4 bases and at J to 3 bases, leaving 8 bases not matched to a gene. The CDR3 region has the DNA TGTGCCAGCAGTTCCCTGGCAGGGGGCGGCTACGAGCAGTACTTC. Encoded protein: CASSSLAGGGYEQYF.